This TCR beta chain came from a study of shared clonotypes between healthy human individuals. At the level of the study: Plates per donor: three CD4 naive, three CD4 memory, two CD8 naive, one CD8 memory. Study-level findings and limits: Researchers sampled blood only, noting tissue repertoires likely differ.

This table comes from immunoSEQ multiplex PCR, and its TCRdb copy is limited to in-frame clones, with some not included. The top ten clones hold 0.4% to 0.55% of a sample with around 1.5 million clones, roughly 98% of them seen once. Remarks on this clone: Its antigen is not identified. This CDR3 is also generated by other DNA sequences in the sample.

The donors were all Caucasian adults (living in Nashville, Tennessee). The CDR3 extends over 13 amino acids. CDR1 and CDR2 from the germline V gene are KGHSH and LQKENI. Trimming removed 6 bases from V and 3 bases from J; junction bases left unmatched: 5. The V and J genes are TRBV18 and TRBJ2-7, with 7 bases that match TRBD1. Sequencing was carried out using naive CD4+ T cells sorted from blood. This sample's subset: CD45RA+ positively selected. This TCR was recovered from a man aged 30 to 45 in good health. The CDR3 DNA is TGTGCCAGCTCTCCCCGACAGGGCTACGAGCAGTACTTC. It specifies CASSPRQGYEQYF.